A selection of T cell receptor beta chains follows, all from one sample in a study of OX40 agonist ivuxolimab in advanced cancers. Profiling relied on immunoSEQ multiplex PCR, and the TCRdb table lists in-frame clones only, not all of them. The data show tens of thousands of clones, roughly nine tenths seen once. Material: CD4+ or CD8+ T cells sorted from blood, obtained in a trial of the OX40 agonist ivuxolimab. These receptors were obtained from an adult with an advanced solid tumor such as melanoma, head and neck, liver or kidney cancer. The CDR3 runs from the conserved cysteine through the conserved F or W. The order of the fields is V gene, D gene, J gene, clone size, CDR3 DNA, CDR3 protein. D genes are given only for firm matches. Part of the rows lack a size; the others show once, few, many or a class for expanded clones.

TRBV11-3,.,TRBJ2-2,.,TGTGCCAGCAGCTTAGAGGCAGTTTCGAACACCGGGGAGCTGTTTTTT,CASSLEAVSNTGELFF
TRBV9,TRBD2,TRBJ2-1,.,TGTGCCAGCAGCGTAGAGGACGGGAGGGTTTACAATGAGCAGTTCTTC,CASSVEDGRVYNEQFF
TRBV7-6,.,TRBJ2-5,.,TGTGCCAGCAGCTTATTTGGGGGAGAGACCCAGTACTTC,CASSLFGGETQYF
TRBV18,.,TRBJ2-7,.,TGTGCCAGCTCACTAGAAACAGAGTCCTACGAGCAGTACTTC,CASSLETESYEQYF
TRBV14,TRBD2,TRBJ2-7,.,TGTGCCAGCAGCCGGCTAGCGGGAGCCCTCGAGCAGTACTTC,CASSRLAGALEQYF
TRBV18,TRBD1,TRBJ1-4,.,TGTGCCAGCTCACCAGGACAGGGAGGGAATGAAAAACTGTTTTTT,CASSPGQGGNEKLFF
TRBV18,.,TRBJ2-2,.,TGTGCCAGCTCACCACCATGGGCAGGCGAGAACACCGGGGAGCTGTTTTTT,CASSPPWAGENTGELFF
TRBV7-2,.,TRBJ1-1,.,TGTGCCAGCAGCTTAGACGGGGGCACTGAAGCTTTCTTT,CASSLDGGTEAFF
TRBV5-5,.,TRBJ1-5,once,TGTGCCAGCAGCTCCCTGGCGATGAGTGATCAGCCCCAGCATTTT,CASSSLAMSDQPQHF
TRBV19,.,TRBJ2-7,.,TGTGCCAGTAGTATTAGTCCAGCGGACATCTACGAGCAGTACTTC,CASSISPADIYEQYF
TRBV5-8,TRBD1,TRBJ1-3,.,TGTGCCAGCAGAGCCGGGACAGCACCCTCTGGAAACACCATATATTTT,CASRAGTAPSGNTIYF
TRBV5-1,.,TRBJ1-2,.,TGCGCCAGCAGCTTGGGGGGATCCTATGGCTACACCTTC,CASSLGGSYGYTF
TRBV5-8,TRBD2,TRBJ2-2,.,TGTGCCAGCAGCTTCGTTGCGGGAGGGACCGCCGGGGAGCTGTTTTTT,CASSFVAGGTAGELFF
TRBV6-1,.,TRBJ2-7,.,TGTGCCAGTAGGTTAGACAGTCTAGGTTCCTACGAGCAGTACTTC,CASRLDSLGSYEQYF
TRBV4-1,.,TRBJ1-5,.,TGCGCCAGCAGCCAAGGTTCAGGGGCTGGCAATCAGCCCCAGCATTTT,CASSQGSGAGNQPQHF
TRBV7-2,TRBD1,TRBJ2-1,.,TGTGCCAGCAGCCTGGGACAGGGGCTCAACAATGAGCAGTTCTTC,CASSLGQGLNNEQFF
TRBV5-1,.,TRBJ2-1,.,TGCGCCAGCAGCTTGGTGTATTTTTCCCGGACCACCTCCTACAATGAGCAGTTCTTC,CASSLVYFSRTTSYNEQFF
TRBV6-5,TRBD2,TRBJ2-7,.,TGTGCCAGCAGTCCTAGCGGGAGGGCGTACGAGCAGTACTTC,CASSPSGRAYEQYF
TRBV7-2,TRBD1,TRBJ1-2,.,TGTGCCAGCAGCTTAGCCCGCGTACAGGGGGCAGGAGGCTACACCTTC,CASSLARVQGAGGYTF
TRBV29-1,TRBD1,TRBJ1-3,.,TGCAGCGTTCTACAGGGGGCGCCGGGAAACACCATATATTTT,CSVLQGAPGNTIYF
TRBV7-9,TRBD1,TRBJ2-5,.,TGTGCCAGCAGCCGCTTCGGGACAGAAGAGACCCAGTACTTC,CASSRFGTEETQYF
TRBV9,.,TRBJ1-2,.,TGTGCCAGCAGCGTATCAGAAAACTATGGCTACACCTTC,CASSVSENYGYTF
TRBV5-6,TRBD1,TRBJ2-7,.,TGTGCCAGCAGTCGGGACAGGTTCGGGGGTTACGAGCAGTACTTC,CASSRDRFGGYEQYF
TRBV6-1,.,TRBJ2-7,.,TGTGCCAGTTCAACAGGGTACTCCGAGCAGTACTTC,CASSTGYSEQYF
TRBV13,TRBD2,TRBJ2-1,.,TGTGCCAGCAGCTTAGTCCGGCTAGCGGGAGACAATGAGCAGTTCTTC,CASSLVRLAGDNEQFF
TRBV30,TRBD1,TRBJ1-1,.,TGTGCCTGGGGAACAGGGGGTAACGCTGAAGCTTTCTTT,CAWGTGGNAEAFF
TRBV14,TRBD2,TRBJ2-7,.,TGTGCCAGCAGCCAAAGACTAGCGGGCACCTACGAGCAGTACTTC,CASSQRLAGTYEQYF
TRBV5-1,.,TRBJ1-5,few,TGCGCCAGCAGCTCACAGGGCGAGCAGCCCCAGCATTTT,CASSSQGEQPQHF
TRBV11-2,TRBD2,TRBJ2-7,.,TGTGCCAGCAGCCCCAGCGGGAGGGCCCTCTCCTACGAGCAGTACTTC,CASSPSGRALSYEQYF
TRBV6-5,.,TRBJ1-4,.,TGTGCCAGCACCCCCAGATCCCAGGGCCATGAAAAACTGTTTTTT,CASTPRSQGHEKLFF
TRBV19,.,TRBJ1-5,.,TGTGCCAGTAGTACCCAGGGGCATCAGCCCCAGCATTTT,CASSTQGHQPQHF
TRBV29-1,TRBD2,TRBJ2-1,.,TGCAGCGTTGCTATCCTAGGTGGGGGGGATGAGCAGTTCTTC,CSVAILGGGDEQFF
TRBV30,.,TRBJ1-1,.,TGTGCCTGGACAAGAGGGTTGAACACTGAAGCTTTCTTT,CAWTRGLNTEAFF
TRBV30,.,TRBJ1-2,.,TGTGCCTGGAGTCAGGGACACCCTAACTATGGCTACACCTTC,CAWSQGHPNYGYTF
TRBV9,.,TRBJ2-3,.,TGTGCCAGCAGCGACTCGACACACACAGATACGCAGTATTTT,CASSDSTHTDTQYF